This TCR beta chain was recorded in a study of T cells after yellow fever vaccination. Across the whole study: Libraries from low-cell-number fractions were prepared with the SMART-Seq v4 Ultra Low Input RNA kit. General study points: On re-exposure, the response was weaker but peaked faster, at day 5 versus 15. Clones that expanded after primary vaccination mostly reappeared after the booster (over 95% CD4, approximately 87% CD8).

This clonotype was recorded a few times. TCRdb reprocessed the 5' RACE reads with MiXCR, giving one entry per CDR3 protein. In the table there are 15,000 to 20,000 distinct CDR3 sequences, approximately 4% of which are singletons. This CDR3 is built from 20 residues. V gave up 3 bases and J gave up 0 bases; unmatched junction bases: 10. CDR1 is LGHNA and CDR2 is YNFKEQ in the germline V gene. Specimen: PBMCs, either bulk or a sorted T-cell subset (CD4+, CD8+, memory, or dextramer-sorted; not recorded which), collected 15 days after the yellow fever booster vaccination. The V and J genes are TRBV4-2 and TRBJ2-1; TRBD2 matches 14 bases. This clonotype was sampled from a man aged 25-45 years who received the YFV17D yellow fever vaccine. The CDR3 here is CASSHTPGLAGATSYNEQFF. The CDR3 DNA is TGTGCCAGCAGCCACACGCCGGGACTAGCGGGAGCAACCTCCTACAATGAGCAGTTCTTC.